This T cell receptor beta chain was retrieved from a study of blood T cell repertoires in COVID-19. Study in general: Both acute and convalescent COVID-19 samples were obtained from the United States, Italy and Spain. Sample material is recorded as cDNA or gDNA derived from T cells, B-cell-depleted T cells, or PBMCs.

As processed by the authors: Reference gene primer amplification gave estimated nucleated cell counts. Measured with immunoSEQ multiplex PCR; TCRdb has only the in-frame clones, and not every one. That table furnishes V, J and clone size, whereas the DNA furnished D and trimming. Of 45,000 to 60,000 clones in the sample, 70% to 90% were seen once. CDR1 and CDR2 from the germline V gene are SGHDT and YYEEEE. The CDR3 extends over 15 amino acids. V shed 5 bases and J 5 bases; nucleotides not matched to a gene: 5. The sample comprised peripheral blood. This clonotype was sampled from a human donor with active COVID-19. The donor label of this sample is uncertain. This chain joins TRBV5-6 and TRBJ1-6, with 9 bases lining up with TRBD1. CDR3 in amino acids: CASSFGTGNNSPLHF. The CDR3 coding sequence is TGTGCCAGCAGTTTCGGGACAGGGAATAATTCACCCCTCCACTTT.